A selection of T cell receptor beta chains follows, all from one sample in a study of response to subunit inactivated influenza vaccine. TCRdb passed the RT-PCR reads through MiXCR, listing each CDR3 protein once. Of roughly 500,000 distinct CDR3 sequences listed, 16% are singletons. Here the sequenced sample was CD4+ T cells sorted from PBMCs, taken around 2 years after vaccination. The receptors were sampled from a man in his fifties or sixties who received an inactivated influenza vaccine. Both conserved end residues are part of each CDR3. A D gene is named only where the DNA matches it firmly. Some rows have no size entry. The others give once, few or many, or a class for an expanded clone.

CDR3aa,CDR3nt,j_gene,abundance,d_gene,v_gene
CASSQDGATNEKLFF,TGTGCCAGCAGCCAAGACGGAGCAACTAATGAAAAACTGTTTTTT,TRBJ1-4,many,.,TRBV3-1
CASSREVAGVYEQFF,TGCGCCAGCAGCCGGGAGGTAGCGGGAGTCTATGAGCAGTTCTTC,TRBJ2-1,.,TRBD2,TRBV5-1
CSVSQGQGQPQHF,TGCAGCGTTTCACAGGGACAGGGGCAGCCCCAGCATTTT,TRBJ1-5,.,TRBD1,TRBV29-1
CASSAYRGLAGKDTQYF,TGCGCCAGCAGCGCTTACCGGGGACTAGCGGGAAAGGATACGCAGTATTTT,TRBJ2-3,few,TRBD2,TRBV5-1
CSAHYAGQFF,TGCAGTGCTCACTACGCCGGCCAATTCTTC,TRBJ2-1,few,.,TRBV20-1
CASSPGIGRNNQPQHF,TGTGCCAGCAGTCCCGGGATAGGGCGTAACAATCAGCCCCAGCATTTT,TRBJ1-5,few,.,TRBV12-3/TRBV12-4
CASSLGHEVETYEQYF,TGTGCCAGCAGTTTAGGGCACGAAGTAGAAACCTACGAGCAGTACTTC,TRBJ2-7,few,.,TRBV12-3/TRBV12-4
CSVERGMDTQYF,TGCAGCGTTGAACGCGGGATGGATACGCAGTATTTT,TRBJ2-3,.,.,TRBV29-1
CATSPRVSTDTQYF,TGTGCCACCAGTCCTAGGGTGAGCACAGATACGCAGTATTTT,TRBJ2-3,few,.,TRBV24-1
CASRNYEQFF,TGTGCCAGCAGGAACTATGAGCAGTTCTTC,TRBJ2-1,few,.,TRBV6-6
CASNKQGYGYTF,TGTGCCAGCAATAAACAGGGGTATGGCTACACCTTC,TRBJ1-2,many,TRBD1,TRBV28
CASSESIAGIYEQYF,TGCGCCAGCAGTGAGTCGATAGCGGGGATCTACGAGCAGTACTTC,TRBJ2-7,few,TRBD2,TRBV10-1
CAISPGQGNEKLFF,TGTGCCATCAGTCCGGGACAAGGGAATGAAAAACTGTTTTTT,TRBJ1-4,many,.,TRBV10-3
CASSFPPRGANTEAFF,TGTGCCAGCAGTTTCCCCCCCCGGGGGGCCAACACTGAAGCTTTCTTT,TRBJ1-1,few,.,TRBV28
CASSWGGDTEAFF,TGTGCCAGCAGCTGGGGGGGTGACACTGAAGCTTTCTTT,TRBJ1-1,few,.,TRBV5-6
CASSFGGTSETQYF,TGTGCCAGCAGCTTCGGGGGGACCTCGGAGACCCAGTACTTC,TRBJ2-5,.,TRBD2,TRBV9
CASSLATAIRNEQFF,TGTGCCAGCAGCTTAGCTACAGCTATCCGTAATGAGCAGTTCTTC,TRBJ2-1,.,.,TRBV7-2
CSATKTTDENTEAFF,TGCAGTGCTACCAAAACCACTGACGAGAACACTGAAGCTTTCTTT,TRBJ1-1,.,.,TRBV20-1
CASSLAHAAYNEQFF,TGTGCCAGCAGCTTAGCCCATGCGGCCTACAATGAGCAGTTCTTC,TRBJ2-1,.,.,TRBV7-2
CASSQRGHEQFF,TGTGCCAGCAGCCAGAGGGGCCATGAGCAGTTCTTC,TRBJ2-1,.,.,TRBV3-1
CASSSQGQDTQYF,TGCGCCAGCAGCTCCCAAGGGCAAGATACGCAGTATTTT,TRBJ2-3,.,.,TRBV5-1
CASSLDRGFHQPQHF,TGTGCCAGCAGCCTGGACAGGGGGTTCCATCAGCCCCAGCATTTT,TRBJ1-5,few,TRBD1,TRBV7-2
CASNPVPDTTTGQYF,TGTGCCAGCAACCCGGTCCCGGACACCACAACCGGGCAGTACTTC,TRBJ2-7,.,.,TRBV27
CAISESFGLGGPYNEQFF,TGTGCCATCAGTGAGTCGTTCGGGCTAGGGGGCCCCTACAATGAGCAGTTCTTC,TRBJ2-1,few,TRBD1,TRBV10-3
CATSDSGQGAGETQYF,TGTGCCACCAGTGATTCCGGACAGGGGGCTGGGGAGACCCAGTACTTC,TRBJ2-5,.,TRBD1,TRBV24-1
CSVDQGLNTEAFF,TGCAGCGTTGACCAGGGGCTGAACACTGAAGCTTTCTTT,TRBJ1-1,few,.,TRBV29-1
CSAEGLTGEQYF,TGCAGTGCAGAGGGGCTAACCGGCGAGCAGTACTTC,TRBJ2-7,few,.,TRBV20-1
CASSLSWSMNTEAFF,TGTGCCAGCAGCTTAAGTTGGAGCATGAACACTGAAGCTTTCTTT,TRBJ1-1,.,.,TRBV7-2